The 9 T cell receptor beta chains listed next were all sequenced from one sample in a study of post-analysis software for immune sequencing data. General study findings and limits: Controls had lower frequencies than patients of about five TRBV segments, which included TRBV5-6, TRBV5-1 and TRBV20-1.

These receptors have no known antigen. The library was made from cDNA and included unique molecular identifiers. TCRdb called the PCR reads again in MiXCR, with one record for every CDR3 protein. The table has hundreds of thousands of distinct CDR3 sequences, approximately 53% seen once. Source material: blood. These receptors were taken from a girl aged 5-17 years with multiple sclerosis.

The V call is TRBV12-3 or TRBV12-4, the J call TRBJ2-3; D is unresolved. The CDR3 has 13 amino acids. V shed 7 bases and J shed 4 bases, with 12 bases lying between them. CDR3 protein: CASKRRIPDTQYF. The DNA for the CDR3 is TGTGCCAGCAAACGACGTATCCCAGATACGCAGTATTTT.

This clonotype was detected a few times. One end of the junction does not line up with germline, which may come from a read error. This chain connects TRBV20-1 to TRBJ1-5; D remains ambiguous. The germline gives CDR1 DFQATT, CDR2 SNEGSKA (reference sequence). The CDR3 sequence is 12 residues long. The chain's CDR3 is CSARSGDQPQHF. CDR3 sequence (DNA): TGTAGTGCTAGGTCAGGAGATCAGCCCCAGCATTTT.

The gene calls are TRBV3-1 and TRBJ2-1; TRBD1 matches 10 bases. Germline V gene lookup returns CDR1 LGHDT and CDR2 YNNKEL (reference sequence). V shed 7 bases, J shed 0 bases, and the junction held 12 bases outside the gene matches. The CDR3 sequence is 18 residues long. The CDR3 here is CASKKEGTGEGSYNEQFF. The CDR3 region has the DNA TGTGCCAGCAAAAAAGAGGGGACAGGGGAGGGCTCCTACAATGAGCAGTTCTTC.

This clonotype came up a few times. This sequence joins TRBV3-1 and TRBJ1-4; D gene unclear. Germline loops: CDR1 LGHDT, CDR2 YNNKEL (reference sequence). With 3 bases removed from V and 6 bases from J, the gap between germline ends came to 5 bases. This CDR3 contains 12 residues. Here the CDR3 reads CASSQNYEKLFF. DNA of the CDR3: TGTGCCAGCAGCCAGAACTATGAAAAACTGTTTTTT.

The V and J genes are TRBV5-1 and TRBJ2-7; TRBD2 might be the D (5 bases). Germline CDR1 reads SGHRS; CDR2 reads YFSETQ. The CDR3 length is 15 residues. V lost 7 bases and J 4 bases, leaving 21 bases between the germline ends. The CDR3 is CASSPRTLNSYEQYF. The CDR3 coding sequence is TGCGCCAGCTCCCCCCGGACTCTAAACTCATACGAGCAGTACTTC.

J is TRBJ2-7 and V is TRBV4-2; TRBD1 matches 7 bases. V lost 0 bases to trimming and J lost 3 bases; unmatched junction nucleotides: 8. This CDR3 region has 16 residues. Germline V gene sequence: CDR1 LGHNA, CDR2 YNFKEQ. The DNA for the CDR3 is TGTGCCAGCAGCCAAGATGGACGGACAGGTCTCTACGAGCAGTACTTC. As protein: CASSQDGRTGLYEQYF.

As regards this clonotype: It may be a read error: a sequence one base away is much more abundant. The chain links TRBV20-1 to TRBJ2-1, with D unresolved. V was pared by 0 bases and J by 13 bases, with 10 bases between. The CDR3 has 11 amino acids. Germline values: CDR1 DFQATT, CDR2 SNEGSKA (reference sequence). The CDR3, as DNA: TGCAGTGCTAGAGAACAAGAGACCCAGTTCTTC. Translating it yields CSAREQETQFF.

The genes are TRBV12-3 or TRBV12-4 and TRBJ2-7, with D uncertain. This CDR3 contains 14 residues. V lost 0 bases, J lost 1 base, and 7 bases lay in between. CDR3 bases: TGTGCCAGCAGTTTAGCGTCTCGATCCTACGAGCAGTACTTC. Translating it yields CASSLASRSYEQYF.

The V and J genes are TRBV12-3 or TRBV12-4 and TRBJ2-7; tentatively, D is TRBD1 or TRBD2 (6 bases each). The CDR3 loop spans 13 amino acids. V shed 8 bases and J shed 3 bases, with 14 bases lying between them. CDR3 coding DNA: TGTGCCAGCCGGGGGCAACTGGGCTACGAGCAGTACTTC. This codes for CASRGQLGYEQYF.